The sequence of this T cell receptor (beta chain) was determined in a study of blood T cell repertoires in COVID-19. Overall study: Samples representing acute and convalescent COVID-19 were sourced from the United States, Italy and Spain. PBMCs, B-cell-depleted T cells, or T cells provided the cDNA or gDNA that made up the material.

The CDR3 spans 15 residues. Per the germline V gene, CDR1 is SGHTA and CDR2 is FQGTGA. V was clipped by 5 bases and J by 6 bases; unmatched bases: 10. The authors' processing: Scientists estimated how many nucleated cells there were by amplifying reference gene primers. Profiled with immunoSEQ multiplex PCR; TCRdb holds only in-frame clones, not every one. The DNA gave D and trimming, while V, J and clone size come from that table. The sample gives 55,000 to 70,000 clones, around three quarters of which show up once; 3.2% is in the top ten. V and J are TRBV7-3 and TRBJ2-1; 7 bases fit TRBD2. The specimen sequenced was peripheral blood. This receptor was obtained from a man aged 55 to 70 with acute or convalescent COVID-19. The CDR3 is CASSPWGGSANEQFF. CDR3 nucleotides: TGTGCCAGCAGCCCCTGGGGGGGTTCGGCCAATGAGCAGTTCTTC.